Below, 15 T cell receptor beta chains from the same sample are listed, as sequenced in a study of ipilimumab plus nivolumab after autologous stem cell transplantation. Clones were sequenced by immunoSEQ multiplex PCR, and TCRdb holds only the in-frame ones, with some missing. In the table there are about 40,000 clones, 85% to 95% of which are singletons. The sample was PBMCs, taken in a trial of ipilimumab plus nivolumab as post-transplant consolidation. The receptor source for this set is a male donor with multiple myeloma.

The J gene is TRBJ1-3, the V gene TRBV29-1; the D is unclear. Trimming cost V 2 bases and J 4 bases, with 6 bases left between them. Germline V gene sequence: CDR1 SQVTM, CDR2 ANQGSEA. The length of the CDR3 is 12 residues. This CDR3 reads CSVEYPGNTIYF. CDR3 DNA: TGCAGCGTTGAATATCCGGGAAACACCATATATTTT. Based on the CDR3 plus reference TRBV29-1 and TRBJ1-3, the full variable domain is SAVISQKPSRDICQRGTSLTIQCQVDSQVTMMFWYRQQPGQSLTLIATANQGSEATYESGFVIDKFPISRPNLTFSTLTVSNMSPEDSSIYLCSVEYPGNTIYFGEGSWLTVV.

J is TRBJ1-4 and V is TRBV9; a weak D match, TRBD1 (5 bases). Germline V gene lookup returns CDR1 SGDLS and CDR2 YYNGEE. V lost 3 bases to trimming and J lost 0 bases, with 12 bases between them. This CDR3 region has 16 residues. In DNA form, the CDR3 reads TGTGCCAGCAGCGAGGGGTTTCGGGCAACTAATGAAAAACTGTTTTTT. This codes for CASSEGFRATNEKLFF.

The chain recombines TRBV9 with TRBJ2-5; a weak D match, TRBD2 (5 bases). The CDR3 has 13 residues. Trimming shortened V by 0 bases and J by 5 bases, and 8 bases separated the two germline ends. The germline CDR1 and CDR2 sequences are SGDLS and YYNGEE. The CDR3 bases are TGTGCCAGCAGCGTAGACAAGCGGGAGACCCAGTACTTC. Encoded protein: CASSVDKRETQYF.

The rearrangement joins TRBV5-5 to TRBJ2-7; D is tentatively TRBD1 or TRBD2 (5 bases each). V was shortened by 2 bases and J by 5 bases, with 17 bases between the two germline ends. CDR1 and CDR2 (germline): SGHKS, YYEKEE (reference sequence). The CDR3 is made up of 15 amino acids. Here the CDR3 DNA reads TGTGCCAGCAGCTTTGTCCCGGGGCAGGGTAACGAGCAGTACTTC. Protein product: CASSFVPGQGNEQYF. Full variable domain (remainder filled in from reference TRBV5-5 and TRBJ2-7): DAGVTQSPTHLIKTRGQQVTLRCSPISGHKSVSWYQQVLGQGPQFIFQYYEKEERGRGNFPDRFSARQFPNYSSELNVNALLLGDSALYLCASSFVPGQGNEQYFGPGTRLTVT.

The V and J genes are TRBV7-2 and TRBJ2-1; TRBD2 matches at 13 bases. Germline trimming cut 0 bases from V and 7 bases from J; bases unmatched to any gene: 3. The CDR3 contains 16 residues. From germline, CDR1 is SGHTA and CDR2 FQGNSA. The CDR3 coding sequence is TGTGCCAGCAGCTTAGCTTGGACTAGCGGGGGTAATGAGCAGTTCTTC. This sequence encodes CASSLAWTSGGNEQFF.

This sequence joins TRBV5-1 and TRBJ2-5; D is possibly TRBD2 (7 bases). Per the germline V gene, CDR1 is SGHRS and CDR2 is YFSETQ. V was shortened by 3 bases and J by 5 bases, with 11 bases between the two germline ends. CDR3 length: 13 amino acids. This chain's CDR3 is CASSWGGEETQYF. The CDR3 region has the DNA TGCGCCAGCAGCTGGGGGGGCGAGGAGACCCAGTACTTC.

The gene calls are TRBV5-1 and TRBJ2-7, with 8 bases that match TRBD2. The CDR3 consists of 14 residues. The junction had 7 bases not matched to a gene; V was cut back by 5 bases and J by 3 bases. The V gene's germline CDR1 is SGHRS and CDR2 YFSETQ. In nucleotides, the CDR3 is TGCGCCAGCAGGCCCGGGGGGGTTAACTACGAGCAGTACTTC. Amino acids: CASRPGGVNYEQYF.

The rearrangement uses TRBV28 and TRBJ1-4; the D is unclear. Looked up from germline, CDR1 is MDHEN and CDR2 is SYDVKM. The CDR3 is 16 residues long. V was trimmed by 3 bases and J by 0 bases, leaving 11 bases between them. The CDR3 coding sequence is TGTGCCAGCAGTTTCGGTGGAACGACAACTAATGAAAAACTGTTTTTT. This codes for CASSFGGTTTNEKLFF.

The V gene is TRBV7-9, the J gene TRBJ1-1, with 7 bases lining up with TRBD1. Germline V gene data show CDR1 as SEHNR and CDR2 as FQNEAQ (reference sequence). The CDR3 runs 14 residues. The V gene end was trimmed by 0 bases and the J gene end by 6 bases; junction bases not matched to a gene: 4. The CDR3 DNA follows: TGTGCCAGCAGCTTAGCAGCAGGGGGTGCTGAAGCTTTCTTT. Translating gives CASSLAAGGAEAFF. The whole variable domain, remainder taken from reference TRBV7-9 and TRBJ1-1, is DTGVSQNPRHKITKRGQNVTFRCDPISEHNRLYWYRQTLGQGPEFLTYFQNEAQLEKSRLLSDRFSAERPKGSFSTLEIQRTEQGDSAMYLCASSLAAGGAEAFFGQGTRLTVV.

This clone has only one observation. This chain uses TRBV2 with TRBJ1-5; D gene uncertain. The CDR3 is 13 amino acids. Trimming left V 3 bases short and J 4 bases short, with 7 bases between. CDR1 is SNHLY, CDR2 FYNNEI, per germline. The CDR3 nucleotides read TGTGCCAGCAGTGATTACGGAAATCAGCCCCAGCATTTT. Its translation is CASSDYGNQPQHF.

This chain connects TRBV7-6 to TRBJ2-5; no reliable D call. The CDR3 has 17 amino acids. Per the germline V gene, CDR1 is SGHVS and CDR2 is FNYEAQ. Trimming shortened V by 5 bases and J by 2 bases, and 21 bases separated the two germline ends. The CDR3 DNA sequence: TGTGCCAGCAGCACCTCCCTCGCTTCGGACGGACAAGAGACCCAGTACTTC. This translates into CASSTSLASDGQETQYF.

The chain links TRBV13 to TRBJ2-7, with 13 bases matching TRBD2. The germline CDR1 and CDR2 sequences are PRHDT and FYEKMQ (reference sequence). The CDR3 is 17 residues long. Trimming cost V 5 bases and J 2 bases; bases outside gene matches: 9. CDR3 DNA: TGTGCCAGCAGCCTAAGGACTAGCGGGAGAACCACCTACGAGCAGTACTTC. It encodes CASSLRTSGRTTYEQYF.

This sequence joins TRBV7-2 and TRBJ2-1; 10 nucleotides agree with TRBD2. Germline trimming cut 2 bases from V and 6 bases from J; bases unmatched to any gene: 1. CDR1 is SGHTA, CDR2 FQGNSA, per germline. CDR3 length: 14 residues. CDR3 amino acids: CASSLKREGNEQFF. CDR3 sequence (DNA): TGTGCCAGCAGCTTAAAGCGGGAGGGCAATGAGCAGTTCTTC.

Written as DNA, the CDR3 is TGTGCCAGCAGCCAATTGCGGGGGGGATACTACAATGAGCAGTTCTTC. This translates into CASSQLRGGYYNEQFF. This chain joins TRBV4-2 and TRBJ2-1; TRBD2 aligns across 9 bases. Germline loops: CDR1 LGHNA, CDR2 YNFKEQ. The CDR3 contains 16 residues. V was clipped by 2 bases and J by 3 bases; unmatched bases: 5.

This chain uses TRBV7-9 with TRBJ2-7; 9 bases line up with TRBD1. The V and J ends lost 5 bases and 4 bases, in that order; junction bases with no gene match: 6. Germline CDR1 reads SEHNR; CDR2 reads FQNEAQ (reference sequence). The CDR3 length is 14 residues. CDR3 sequence (DNA): TGTGCCAGCAGCAAACAGGGGGCGAGGTACGAGCAGTACTTC. Its translation: CASSKQGARYEQYF.